What follows are 19 T cell receptor beta chains derived from one specimen sequenced in a study of control samples from healthy donors and cancer patients. Using immunoSEQ multiplex PCR, the repertoire was profiled, and TCRdb retains in-frame clones only, with some absent. The sample holds some 210,000 clones; over 80% are singletons and the top ten take 1.5% to 2%. The specimen sequenced was blood. The receptors stem from a young man in good health.

This clone was seen just once. J is TRBJ2-1 and V is TRBV7-7; D is unresolved. CDR3 length: 12 residues. V lost 5 bases to trimming and J lost 4 bases, with 6 bases between them. From germline, CDR1 is SSHAT and CDR2 FNYEAQ (reference sequence). The CDR3 DNA reads as TGTGCCAGCAGCCCAAATTACAATGAGCAGTTCTTC. It codes for CASSPNYNEQFF.

The V call is TRBV9, the J call TRBJ2-7; 8 bases map to TRBD2. The germline V gene encodes CDR1 SGDLS and CDR2 YYNGEE. The trim removed 3 bases at V and 0 bases at J, leaving 8 bases unmatched. CDR3 length equals 16 residues. The DNA of the CDR3 is TGTGCCAGCAGCGCCTCGGGGGGGGCTTACTCCTACGAGCAGTACTTC. It yields the protein CASSASGGAYSYEQYF.

The chain employs TRBV6-5 and TRBJ2-7; 9 nucleotides line up with TRBD1. Germline V lookup: CDR1 MNHEY, CDR2 SVGAGI. The length of the CDR3 is 15 residues. The V segment lost 6 bases and the J segment 1 base; nucleotides outside the gene matches: 7. CDR3 region: CASRLTGTGSYEQYF. CDR3 bases: TGTGCCAGCAGGCTGACCGGGACAGGGTCCTACGAGCAGTACTTC.

The CDR3 DNA is TGCGCCAGCAGCTTGGACCCGAATCAAGAGACCCAGTACTTC. Translating it yields CASSLDPNQETQYF. This rearrangement joins TRBV5-1 to TRBJ2-5; D is ambiguous. The CDR3 has 14 amino acids. Germline V lookup: CDR1 SGHRS, CDR2 YFSETQ. V shed 0 bases and J shed 2 bases, with 8 bases lying between them.

This clone was seen a single time. The V and J genes are TRBV6-5 and TRBJ1-2, with a possible D match to TRBD1 (5 bases). This CDR3 spans 13 amino acids. Germline V gene lookup returns CDR1 MNHEY and CDR2 SVGAGI. V shed 4 bases and J shed 7 bases, with 13 bases lying between them. Here the CDR3 reads CASSWDWKGGYTF. The CDR3 DNA follows: TGTGCCAGCAGTTGGGACTGGAAGGGTGGCTACACCTTC.

This clone was found once. The chain uses TRBV2 and TRBJ1-2; D is uncertain. V lost 6 bases, J lost 2 bases, and 13 bases lay in between. CDR1 and CDR2 from the germline V gene are SNHLY and FYNNEI. This CDR3 region has 14 residues. CDR3 residues: CASSPDGLNYGYTF. Here the CDR3 DNA reads TGTGCCAGCAGCCCCGACGGACTAAACTATGGCTACACCTTC. The entire variable domain, with the rest obtained from reference TRBV2 and TRBJ1-2, is as follows: EPEVTQTPSHQVTQMGQEVILRCVPISNHLYFYWYRQILGQKVEFLVSFYNNEISEKSEIFDDQFSVERPDGSNFTLKIRSTKLEDSAMYFCASSPDGLNYGYTFGSGTRLTVV.

The sample holds one count of this clone. The chain couples TRBV5-1 to TRBJ2-7; 8 bases are a match to TRBD1. This CDR3 contains 15 residues. After removal of 3 bases from V and 5 bases from J, the junction contained 10 bases not matched to a gene. Germline V gives CDR1 SGHRS, CDR2 YFSETQ. The CDR3: CASSSPTGVEDEQYF. CDR3 bases: TGCGCCAGCAGCTCCCCGACAGGGGTGGAAGACGAGCAGTACTTC.

V and J are TRBV2 and TRBJ1-2; D uncertain. The V end lost 4 bases, the J end lost 3 bases, and 9 bases lay between the germline ends. This CDR3 spans 13 amino acids. Germline V lookup: CDR1 SNHLY, CDR2 FYNNEI. The CDR3 coding sequence is TGTGCCAGCAGTGGGTGGCAGGACTATGGCTACACCTTC. It is translated as CASSGWQDYGYTF.

This chain uses TRBV7-6 with TRBJ1-1, with D unresolved. The germline CDR1 and CDR2 sequences are SGHVS and FNYEAQ. This CDR3 contains 13 residues. V dropped 1 base and J dropped 1 base, with 4 bases sitting between them. Here the CDR3 reads CASSLGENTEAFF. The CDR3 DNA follows: TGTGCCAGCAGCTTAGGGGAGAACACTGAAGCTTTCTTT.

This rearrangement joins TRBV6-5 to TRBJ1-6; D unclear. Germline CDR1 and CDR2: MNHEY and SVGAGI. The V end was cut by 7 bases, the J end by 3 bases, with 7 bases between. The CDR3 consists of 13 residues. In nucleotides, the CDR3 is TGTGCCAGCATGGGGATCTATAATTCACCCCTCCACTTT. Amino acid sequence: CASMGIYNSPLHF.

The gene calls are TRBV10-2 and TRBJ1-6; D is unresolved. Looked up from germline, CDR1 is WSHSY and CDR2 is SAAADI. CDR3 length: 11 amino acids. V was pared by 3 bases and J by 15 bases, with 9 bases between. As DNA, the CDR3 is TGCGCCAGCAGTGAAGGAAGCCTCCTCCACTTT. Its protein is CASSEGSLLHF.

The CDR3 protein is CSVGLSGPGNTIYF. In nucleotides, the CDR3 is TGCAGCGTTGGACTCTCAGGGCCTGGAAACACCATATATTTT. The chain carries TRBV29-1 and TRBJ1-3; D is possibly TRBD1 (5 bases). This CDR3 comprises 14 residues. Between the trimmed V and J ends, which lost 4 bases and 2 bases, there was a span of 12 bases. Looked up from germline, CDR1 is SQVTM and CDR2 is ANQGSEA.

This chain links TRBV7-2 with TRBJ1-1; D ambiguous. V shed 3 bases and J shed 1 base, with 9 bases lying between them. CDR3 size: 14 residues. Germline V gene data show CDR1 as SGHTA and CDR2 as FQGNSA. CDR3 nucleotides: TGTGCCAGCAGCTTTCTCGGACGGAACACTGAAGCTTTCTTT. Its translation: CASSFLGRNTEAFF.

This chain links TRBV7-9 with TRBJ1-5, with a weak D call TRBD1 (6 bases). The CDR3 spans 15 residues. V lost 5 bases, J lost 7 bases, and 18 bases lay in between. CDR1 and CDR2 from the germline V gene are SEHNR and FQNEAQ (reference sequence). This chain's CDR3 is CASSGDRQEGQPQHF. CDR3 coding DNA: TGTGCCAGCAGCGGCGACAGGCAGGAGGGGCAGCCCCAGCATTTT.

The chain couples TRBV28 to TRBJ1-6; D uncertain. Germline V CDR1 and CDR2: MDHEN, SYDVKM. The length of the CDR3 is 12 residues. Between the trimmed V and J ends, which lost 2 bases and 9 bases, there was a span of 5 bases. CDR3 protein: CASSLPVSPLHF. The CDR3 DNA follows: TGTGCCAGCAGTTTACCTGTTTCACCCCTCCACTTT.

This clone was observed a few times. The chain is built from TRBV7-3 and TRBJ2-1; D gene ambiguous. With 4 bases removed from V and 5 bases from J, the gap between germline ends came to 15 bases. Germline V gene lookup returns CDR1 SGHTA and CDR2 FQGTGA. This CDR3 is built from 15 residues. Here the CDR3 DNA reads TGTGCCAGCAGCTCTGGGCAACCTCCCAACAATGAGCAGTTCTTC. Its protein is CASSSGQPPNNEQFF.

The chain employs TRBV14 and TRBJ2-5; D possibly corresponds to TRBD1 (5 bases). V lost 0 bases and J 5 bases, leaving 13 bases between the germline ends. The CDR3 runs 15 residues. Germline values: CDR1 SGHDN, CDR2 FVKESK. This CDR3 is CASSQDRDLQETQYF. CDR3 coding DNA: TGTGCCAGCAGCCAAGACAGGGATTTACAGGAGACCCAGTACTTC. Variable domain in full (rest from reference TRBV14 and TRBJ2-5): EAGVTQFPSHSVIEKGQTVTLRCDPISGHDNLYWYRRVMGKEIKFLLHFVKESKQDESGMPNNRFLAERTGGTYSTLKVQPAELEDSGVYFCASSQDRDLQETQYFGPGTRLLVL.

The rearrangement links TRBV4-1 to TRBJ2-7; D perhaps matches TRBD1 (6 bases). This CDR3 has 16 residues. Trimming removed 4 bases at V and 3 bases at J, with 19 bases between. Per the germline V gene, CDR1 is MGHRA and CDR2 is YSYEKL. The CDR3 nucleotides read TGCGCCAGCAGCCCGCGGACAGAGGCTATTCTCTACGAGCAGTACTTC. This sequence encodes CASSPRTEAILYEQYF.

This rearrangement joins TRBV27 to TRBJ1-4, with D perhaps matching TRBD1 (6 bases). Germline V gene lookup returns CDR1 MNHEY and CDR2 SMNVEV (reference sequence). The CDR3 is made up of 15 amino acids. Trimming took 3 bases from V and 6 from J, leaving 14 bases between them. CDR3 sequence: CASSFSGAQHEKLFF. The CDR3 bases are TGTGCCAGCAGTTTTTCGGGGGCACAGCATGAAAAACTGTTTTTT.